What follows are 2 T cell receptor beta chains derived from one specimen sequenced in a study of T-cell reconstitution after alpha-beta-depleted transplantation in children. Unique molecular identifiers were incorporated during preparation of the TCRbeta library. TCRdb reanalysed the PCR reads using MiXCR and keeps one entry per CDR3 protein. The data contain about 830,000 distinct CDR3 sequences, about 16% of them singletons. The sample in question was PBMCs, mostly from graft donor cells, obtained 360 days after TCRalphabeta/CD19-depleted stem cell transplant. These receptors all come from a male patient aged 10 to 17 who had a stem cell transplant for acute lymphoblastic leukemia, so the T cells may come from the graft donor.

This clonotype has a handful of counts. The V and J genes are TRBV29-1 and TRBJ2-7; D gene uncertain. CDR3 length equals 14 residues. Germline CDR1 SQVTM, CDR2 ANQGSEA. V gave up 4 bases and J gave up 2 bases, with 15 bases separating them. The CDR3 nucleotides are TGCAGCGTTGTTTTGGACCTTGGCCCCTACGAGCAGTACTTC. The encoded protein is CSVVLDLGPYEQYF.

This clonotype came up many times. The V gene is TRBV5-1, the J gene TRBJ2-7; D call uncertain. V was cut by 7 bases and J by 2 bases, with 16 bases left in between. Germline V lookup: CDR1 SGHRS, CDR2 YFSETQ. There are 14 residues in the CDR3. CDR3: CASLAAPNTYEQYF. CDR3 DNA: TGCGCCAGCCTCGCCGCTCCGAATACCTACGAGCAGTACTTC.